The rows below give T cell receptor beta chains drawn from one sample of a study of identical twins. TCRdb reanalysed the 5' RACE reads using MiXCR and keeps one entry per CDR3 protein. The table shows about 450,000 distinct CDR3 sequences, with approximately 17% occurring only once. Sequencing used naive T cells sorted from blood. The receptors come from a man aged 50-60 years in good health. The CDR3 runs from the conserved cysteine through the conserved F or W. Each record gives: V gene, CDR3 protein.

V: TRBV4-3
CDR3: CASSRQTNSPLHF

V: TRBV30
CDR3: CAWSEEGSRLRAEAFF

V: TRBV12-3/TRBV12-4
CDR3: CASSLRDRQSSYNEQFF

V: TRBV4-1
CDR3: CASSQENGGSYNEQFF

V: TRBV11-2
CDR3: CASSPKLRPWDTGTEAFF

V: TRBV7-2
CDR3: CASSPRSGTSYEQYF

V: TRBV6-1
CDR3: CASKFGQYTDTQYF

V: TRBV5-5
CDR3: CASSLKEGSYNEQFF

V: TRBV20-1
CDR3: CSARVWAGNNSPLHF

V: TRBV20-1
CDR3: CSTLTTGSRTEAFF

V: TRBV27
CDR3: CASGPGTGIHEQYF

V: TRBV7-8
CDR3: CASSKSLPTDTQYF

V: TRBV3-1
CDR3: CASSPNAWGAAKNIQYF

V: TRBV5-6
CDR3: CASSLVSGSEQFF

V: TRBV3-1
CDR3: CASSQDRQISGNTIYF

V: TRBV6-1
CDR3: CASSPRDRVFYGYTF

V: TRBV28
CDR3: CASSAGTGGIDTQYF

V: TRBV29-1
CDR3: CSVDDTYEQYF

V: TRBV10-3
CDR3: CAIRGQGASSYNEQFF

V: TRBV7-9
CDR3: CASTLAGTSGRYEQYF

V: TRBV5-1
CDR3: CASSFGAGTTNTGELFF

V: TRBV5-1
CDR3: CASSLEGRETQYF

V: TRBV29-1
CDR3: CSVEGIQGGHTNEQFF